This T cell receptor (beta chain) was found in a study of blood T cell repertoires in COVID-19. The CDR3 extends over 14 amino acids. The germline V gene has CDR1 SGHTA and CDR2 FQGNSA. V shed 5 bases, J shed 8 bases, and the junction held 8 bases outside the gene matches. The table came from immunoSEQ multiplex PCR; TCRdb's copy has only in-frame clones and leaves some out. The data contain 270,000 or so clones, around 85% of them singletons. V and J are TRBV7-2 and TRBJ1-2; 10 bases are shared with TRBD1. This sequence originates from a woman in her twenties or thirties with COVID-19, enrolled during active disease. Sequenced input: peripheral blood. This chain's CDR3 is CASSEETGGFGYTF. The CDR3 DNA sequence: TGTGCCAGCAGCGAGGAGACAGGGGGCTTCGGCTACACCTTC.